This TCR beta chain appears in the sequencing data of a study of Graves' ophthalmopathy and Graves' hyperthyroidism. The TCR beta CDR3 regions underwent amplification from RNA transcripts. Following a first-round RT-PCR that used HTBI primers, a second-round multiplex PCR was carried out. TCRdb re-called the multiplex PCR reads with MiXCR, one entry per CDR3 protein. Of some 750,000 distinct CDR3 sequences in the sample, 40% were seen once. Comment on this clonotype: The antigen remains unidentified. A junction boundary mismatches the germline segment, possibly from a read error.

The study's findings and limits: The model achieved about 70% sensitivity and 72.22% specificity for ophthalmopathy progression. Also, most clonotypes expanded in the thyroid above 0.001 frequency appeared in blood.

CDR3 length: 18 amino acids. The germline gives CDR1 MNHEY, CDR2 SMNVEV (reference sequence). This receptor was obtained from an adult man with Graves' ophthalmopathy. J is TRBJ2-2 and V is TRBV27, with unresolved D. The sample was peripheral blood. CDR3 sequence reads: CASSLSLDWAVSAGELFF. The CDR3 DNA is TGTGCCAGCAGTCTATCGCTCGACTGGGCCGTTTCGGCCGGGGAGCTGTTTTTT.